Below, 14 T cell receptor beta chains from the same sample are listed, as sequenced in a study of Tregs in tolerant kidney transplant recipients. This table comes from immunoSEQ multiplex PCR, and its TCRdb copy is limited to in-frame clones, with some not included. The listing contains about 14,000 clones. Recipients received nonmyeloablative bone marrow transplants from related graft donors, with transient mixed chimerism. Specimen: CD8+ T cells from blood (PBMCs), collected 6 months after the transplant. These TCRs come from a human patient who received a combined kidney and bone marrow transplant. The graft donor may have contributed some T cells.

Incomplete CDR3 DNA: TGTGCCAGCAGCTGGGGACTAGAGAATGAG. Protein: CASSWGLENE. The CDR3 in full is CASSWGLENEQFF. The chain is built from TRBV7-9 and TRBJ2-1, with 8 nucleotides matching TRBD2. Read data end 3 residues before the CDR3 end; the end is taken from the germline J gene. CDR1 and CDR2 from the germline V gene are SEHNR and FQNEAQ (reference sequence). Losses at the gene ends were 4 bases for V and 7 bases for J; bases not matched to a gene: 3. The CDR3 is 13 residues long. Drawing the rest from reference TRBV7-9 and TRBJ2-1, the complete variable domain is DTGVSQNPRHKITKRGQNVTFRCDPISEHNRLYWYRQTLGQGPEFLTYFQNEAQLEKSRLLSDRFSAERPKGSFSTLEIQRTEQGDSAMYLCASSWGLENEQFFGPGTRLTVL.

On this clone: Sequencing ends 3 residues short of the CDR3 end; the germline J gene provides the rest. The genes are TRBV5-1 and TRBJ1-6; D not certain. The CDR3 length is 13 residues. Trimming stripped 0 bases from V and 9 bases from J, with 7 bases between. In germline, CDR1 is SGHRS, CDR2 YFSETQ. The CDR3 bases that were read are TGCGCCAGCAGCTTGGACGCGGGTTCACCC. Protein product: CASSLDAGSP. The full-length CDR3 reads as CASSLDAGSPLHF.

The CDR3: CSARGAISSGANVLFF. The DNA read from the CDR3 is TGCAGTGCTAGAGGGGCAATTTCATCTGGGGCCAACGTA. The gene calls are TRBV20-1 and TRBJ1-4; a weak D match, TRBD1 (5 bases). Coverage ceases 3 residues before the CDR3 finishes, and the germline J gene fills in the end. Germline V gene sequence: CDR1 DFQATT, CDR2 SNEGSKA (reference sequence). This CDR3 spans 16 amino acids.

CDR3 DNA, as far as it was read: TGTGCCAGCAGTCCCTTTAGTCCCATCTCTGGAAACACC. This codes for CASSPFSPISGNT. The CDR3, in full, reads CASSPFSPISGNTIYF. The chain joins TRBV2 to TRBJ1-3; unclear D gene. The read gets to within 3 residues of the CDR3 end, and the germline J gene fills in the rest. In germline, CDR1 is SNHLY, CDR2 FYNNEI. The CDR3 covers 16 residues. Trimming cost V 5 bases and J 0 bases, with 14 bases left between them.

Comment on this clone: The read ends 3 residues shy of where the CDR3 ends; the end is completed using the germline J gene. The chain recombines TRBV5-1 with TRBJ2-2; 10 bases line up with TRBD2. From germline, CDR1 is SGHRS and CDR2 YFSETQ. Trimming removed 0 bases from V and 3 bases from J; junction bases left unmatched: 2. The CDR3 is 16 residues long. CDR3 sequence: CASSLASGGYTGELFF. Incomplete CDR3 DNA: TGCGCCAGCAGCTTGGCTAGCGGGGGTTACACCGGGGAG.

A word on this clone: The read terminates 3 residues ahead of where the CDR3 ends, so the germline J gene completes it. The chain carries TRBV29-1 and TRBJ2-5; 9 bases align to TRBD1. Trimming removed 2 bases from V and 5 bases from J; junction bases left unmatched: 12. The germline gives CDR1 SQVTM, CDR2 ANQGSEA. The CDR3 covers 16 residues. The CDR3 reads CSVEFALRDRVETQYF. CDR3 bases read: TGCAGCGTTGAATTCGCCCTCCGGGACAGGGTCGAGACC.

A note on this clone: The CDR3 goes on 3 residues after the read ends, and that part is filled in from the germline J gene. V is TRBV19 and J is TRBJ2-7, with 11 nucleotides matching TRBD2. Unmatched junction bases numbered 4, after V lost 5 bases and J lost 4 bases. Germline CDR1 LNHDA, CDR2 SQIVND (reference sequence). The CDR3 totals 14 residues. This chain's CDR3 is CASSFSGGAYEQYF. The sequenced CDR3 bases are TGTGCCAGTAGTTTTAGCGGGGGGGCGTACGAG.

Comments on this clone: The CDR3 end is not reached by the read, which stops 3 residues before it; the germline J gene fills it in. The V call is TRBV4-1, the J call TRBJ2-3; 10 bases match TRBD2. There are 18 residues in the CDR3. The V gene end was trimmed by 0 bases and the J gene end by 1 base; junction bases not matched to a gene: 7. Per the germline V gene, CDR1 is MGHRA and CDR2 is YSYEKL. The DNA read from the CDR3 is TGCGCCAGCAGCCAAGAACCGCCTCTAGCGGGGGGCACAGATACG. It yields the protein CASSQEPPLAGGTDT. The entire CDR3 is CASSQEPPLAGGTDTQYF.

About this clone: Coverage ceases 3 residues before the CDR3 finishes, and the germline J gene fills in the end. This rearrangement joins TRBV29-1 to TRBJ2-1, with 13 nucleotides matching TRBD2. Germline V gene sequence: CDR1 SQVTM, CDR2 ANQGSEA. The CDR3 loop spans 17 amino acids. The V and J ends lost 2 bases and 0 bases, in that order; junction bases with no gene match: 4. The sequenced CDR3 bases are TGCAGCGTTGAACCGGGACTAGCGGGACACTCCTACAATGAG. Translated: CSVEPGLAGHSYNE. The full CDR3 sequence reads CSVEPGLAGHSYNEQFF.

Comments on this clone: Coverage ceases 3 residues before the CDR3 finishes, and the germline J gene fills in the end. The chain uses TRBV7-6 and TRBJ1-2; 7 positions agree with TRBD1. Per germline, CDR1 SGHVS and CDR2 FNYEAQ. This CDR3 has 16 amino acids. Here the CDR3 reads CASSLESLAGTDTYTF. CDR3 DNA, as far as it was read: TGTGCCAGCAGCTTAGAGTCCCTAGCGGGGACAGATACC.

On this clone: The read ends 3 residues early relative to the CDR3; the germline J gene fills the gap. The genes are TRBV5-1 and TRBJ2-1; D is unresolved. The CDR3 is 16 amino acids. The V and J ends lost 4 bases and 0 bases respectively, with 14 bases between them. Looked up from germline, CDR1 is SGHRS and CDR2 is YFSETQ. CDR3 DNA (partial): TGCGCCAGCAGCCCTATCGACTGGAGCTCCTACAATGAG. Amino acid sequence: CASSPIDWSSYNE. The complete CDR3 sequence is CASSPIDWSSYNEQFF.

This chain's CDR3 is CASTNGLAGYNEQFF. CDR3 bases read: TGTGCCAGTACCAACGGACTAGCAGGCTACAATGAG. The chain joins TRBV19 to TRBJ2-1, with 8 positions matching TRBD2. From the germline J gene comes the end of the CDR3, since the read stops 3 residues before it. With 7 bases clipped from V and 3 bases from J, the junction kept 8 bases outside the gene matches. In germline, CDR1 is LNHDA, CDR2 SQIVND (reference sequence). CDR3 size: 15 residues. The full variable domain, with the rest looked up from reference TRBV19 and TRBJ2-1, is DGGITQSPKYLFRKEGQNVTLSCEQNLNHDAMYWYRQDPGQGLRLIYYSQIVNDFQKGDIAEGYSVSREKKESFPLTVTSAQKNPTAFYLCASTNGLAGYNEQFFGPGTRLTVL.

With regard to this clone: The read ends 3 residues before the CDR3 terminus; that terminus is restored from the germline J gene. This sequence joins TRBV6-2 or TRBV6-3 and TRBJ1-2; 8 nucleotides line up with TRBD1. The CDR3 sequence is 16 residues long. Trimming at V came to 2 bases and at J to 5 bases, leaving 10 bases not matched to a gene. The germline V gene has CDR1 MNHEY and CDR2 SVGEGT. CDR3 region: CASSYPTGAQGYGYTF. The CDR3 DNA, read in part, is TGTGCCAGCAGTTACCCGACAGGGGCGCAGGGTTATGGC.

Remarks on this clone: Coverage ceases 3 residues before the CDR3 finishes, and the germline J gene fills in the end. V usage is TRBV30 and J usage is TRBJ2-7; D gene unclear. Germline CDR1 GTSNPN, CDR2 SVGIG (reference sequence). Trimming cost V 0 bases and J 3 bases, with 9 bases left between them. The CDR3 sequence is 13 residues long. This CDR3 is CAWSVGHYYEQYF. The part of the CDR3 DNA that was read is TGTGCCTGGAGTGTAGGCCACTACTACGAG.